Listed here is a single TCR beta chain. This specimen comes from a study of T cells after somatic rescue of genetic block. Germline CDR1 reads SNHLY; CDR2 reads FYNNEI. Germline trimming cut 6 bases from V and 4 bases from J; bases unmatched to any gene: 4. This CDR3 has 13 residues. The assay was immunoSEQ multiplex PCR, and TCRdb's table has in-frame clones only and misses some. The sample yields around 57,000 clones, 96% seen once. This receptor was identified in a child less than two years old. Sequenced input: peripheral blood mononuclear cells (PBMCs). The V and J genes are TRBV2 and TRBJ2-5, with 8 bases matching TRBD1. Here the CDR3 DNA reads TGTGCCAGCAGCGACAGGGGTCGAGAGACCCAGTACTTC. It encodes CASSDRGRETQYF. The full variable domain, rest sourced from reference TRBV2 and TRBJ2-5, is EPEVTQTPSHQVTQMGQEVILRCVPISNHLYFYWYRQILGQKVEFLVSFYNNEISEKSEIFDDQFSVERPDGSNFTLKIRSTKLEDSAMYFCASSDRGRETQYFGPGTRLLVL.